This T cell receptor beta chain was captured by sequencing in a study of OX40 agonist ivuxolimab in advanced cancers. Sequencing was performed with immunoSEQ multiplex PCR; in TCRdb, only in-frame clones are kept and a portion is missing. Here the sample spans fewer than 25,000 clones, around 80% being singletons. CDR1 is WSHSY and CDR2 is SAAADI in the germline V gene. The ends were cut back, 4 bases at V and 2 bases at J, with 7 bases in the middle. The length of the CDR3 is 13 residues. This clonotype originated in an adult with an advanced solid tumor such as melanoma, head and neck, liver or kidney cancer. The input for sequencing was CD4+ or CD8+ T cells sorted from blood, taken in a trial of the OX40 agonist ivuxolimab. This chain uses TRBV10-2 with TRBJ2-3, with D tentatively TRBD2 (5 bases). The CDR3 sequence: CASSGGHTDTQYF. In DNA form, the CDR3 reads TGCGCCAGCAGTGGCGGGCACACAGATACGCAGTATTTT.